Given below is one T cell receptor beta chain in context. Sequenced by immunoSEQ multiplex PCR; TCRdb stores in-frame clones only, minus some. The data hold 200,000 to 250,000 clones, with around three quarters observed a single time. These data belong to a study of blood T cell repertoires in COVID-19. Background on the study: Acute and convalescent COVID-19 samples came from the United States, Italy and Spain. The cDNA or gDNA used as material had been derived from T cells, B-cell-depleted T cells, or PBMCs.

This CDR3 is built from 15 residues. V lost 2 bases to trimming and J lost 3 bases; unmatched junction nucleotides: 6. From germline, CDR1 is GTSNPN and CDR2 SVGIG (reference sequence). This TCR derives from a woman in her 70s with acute or convalescent COVID-19. Material: peripheral blood. This chain uses TRBV30 with TRBJ2-1; 8 nucleotides agree with TRBD2. This CDR3 reads CAWSSGGSIYNEQFF. DNA for the CDR3: TGTGCCTGGAGTAGCGGGGGCTCAATCTACAATGAGCAGTTCTTC. The whole variable domain, filled in from reference TRBV30 and TRBJ2-1, reads SQTIHQWPATLVQPVGSPLSLECTVEGTSNPNLYWYRQAAGRGLQLLFYSVGIGQISSEVPQNLSASRPQDRQFILSSKKLLLSDSGFYLCAWSSGGSIYNEQFFGPGTRLTVL.